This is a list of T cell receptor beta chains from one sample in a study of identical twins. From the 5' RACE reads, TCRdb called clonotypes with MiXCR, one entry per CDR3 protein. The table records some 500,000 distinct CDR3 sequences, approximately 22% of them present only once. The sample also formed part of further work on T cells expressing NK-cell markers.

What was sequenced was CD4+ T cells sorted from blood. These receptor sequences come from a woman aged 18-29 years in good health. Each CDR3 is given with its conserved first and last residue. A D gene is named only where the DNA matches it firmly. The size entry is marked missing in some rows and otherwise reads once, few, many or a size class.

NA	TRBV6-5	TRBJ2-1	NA	TGTGCCAGCGGTCTCAATGAGCAGTTCTTC	CASGLNEQFF
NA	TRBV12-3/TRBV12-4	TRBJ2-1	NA	TGTGCCAGCAGCCCCATTGTCAATGAGCAGTTCTTC	CASSPIVNEQFF
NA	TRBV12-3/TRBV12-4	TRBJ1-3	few	TGTGCCAGCAGTGGACCACCTTCTGGAAACACCATATATTTT	CASSGPPSGNTIYF
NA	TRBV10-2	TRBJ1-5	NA	TGCGCCAGCAGTGAGATATCGCTAAATCAGCCCCAGCATTTT	CASSEISLNQPQHF
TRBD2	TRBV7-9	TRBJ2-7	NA	TGTGCCAGCAGCGACCGACTAGCGCGGTATTCCTACGAGCAGTACTTC	CASSDRLARYSYEQYF
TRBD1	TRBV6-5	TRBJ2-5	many	TGTGCCAGCAGACAGGGGCAGACCCAGTACTTC	CASRQGQTQYF
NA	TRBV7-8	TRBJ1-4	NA	TGTGCCAGCAGCGCACGTGTGGGGGTCTACGAAAGACTGTTTTTT	CASSARVGVYERLFF
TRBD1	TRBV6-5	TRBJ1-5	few	TGTGCCAGCAGTCGGGACAGGGGCCTCAATCAGCCCCAGCATTTT	CASSRDRGLNQPQHF
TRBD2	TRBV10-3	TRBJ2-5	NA	TGTGCCATCGGGGAGACTAGCTCGGAGACCCAGTACTTC	CAIGETSSETQYF
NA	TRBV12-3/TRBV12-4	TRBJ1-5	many	TGTGCCAGCAGCTCCGGGACGGGCAATCAGCCCCAGCATTTT	CASSSGTGNQPQHF
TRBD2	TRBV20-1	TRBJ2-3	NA	TGCAGTGCTACCCTCACGGACGGGGGGGCAGATACGCAGTATTTT	CSATLTDGGADTQYF
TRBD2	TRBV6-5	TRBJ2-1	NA	TGTGCCAGCAGTTACTTCGTGGCGGGGGATGAGCAGTTCTTC	CASSYFVAGDEQFF
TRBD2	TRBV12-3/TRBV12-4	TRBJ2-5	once	TGTGCCTGCAGTTTATCTAGGGCTAGCGGGGCCTCCATGGAGACCCAGTACTTC	CACSLSRASGASMETQYF
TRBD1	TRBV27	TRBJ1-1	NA	TGTGCCAGCAGTATCGGACAGGCCACTGAAGCTTTCTTT	CASSIGQATEAFF
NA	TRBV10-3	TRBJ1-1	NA	TGTGCCACCTCGGACGGCACTGAAGCTTTCTTT	CATSDGTEAFF
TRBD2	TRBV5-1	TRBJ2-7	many	TGTGCCAGCAGCTTAGGCGGGGGTTACGAGCAGTACTTC	CASSLGGGYEQYF
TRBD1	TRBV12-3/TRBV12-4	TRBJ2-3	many	TGTGCCAGCAGTCCTCGACAGGGAACAGATACGCAGTATTTT	CASSPRQGTDTQYF
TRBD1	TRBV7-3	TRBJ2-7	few	TGTGCCAGCAGCTCCAGAGAGACAGGGATGGACGAGCAGTACTTC	CASSSRETGMDEQYF
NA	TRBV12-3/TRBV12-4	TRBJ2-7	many	TGTGCCAGCAGTTTACGGGGAGCCTACGAGCAGTACTTC	CASSLRGAYEQYF
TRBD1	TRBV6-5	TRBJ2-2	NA	TGTGCCAGCAGTAACCACCGGACAGGGATCCCCGGGGAGCTGTTTTTT	CASSNHRTGIPGELFF
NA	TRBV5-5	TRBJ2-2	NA	TGTGCCAGCAGCTTGTGGGCCAGAACAACCGGGGAGCTGTTTTTT	CASSLWARTTGELFF
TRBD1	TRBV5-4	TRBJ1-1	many	TGTGCCAGCAGCTTGGGGGACAGGGGGAACCCCCTTACGAAACAACGGAATGCTGAAGCTTTCTTT	CASSLGDRGNPLTKQRNAEAFF